One sample yielded the 24 T cell receptor beta chains listed below, sequenced in a study of cytomegalovirus exposure and HLA in healthy donors. The data were produced by immunoSEQ multiplex PCR, yet TCRdb's version contains in-frame clones alone and is incomplete. The sample has roughly 90,000 clones, approximately 93% seen once; the top ten hold around 1.2%. The sequencing input was PBMCs. The source of these receptors is a young woman in good health and CMV-seropositive.

V is TRBV11-3 and J is TRBJ2-7, with D tentatively TRBD2 (6 bases). This CDR3 is built from 15 residues. V lost 4 bases and J 0 bases, leaving 13 bases between the germline ends. CDR1 and CDR2 from the germline V gene are SGHNT and YENEEA. CDR3 amino acids: CASSSLRESSYEQYF. The CDR3 DNA follows: TGTGCCAGCAGCTCACTTCGGGAGAGCTCCTACGAGCAGTACTTC.

The genes are TRBV27 and TRBJ1-2; D unresolved. The CDR3 is 12 amino acids. V was pared by 10 bases and J by 0 bases, with 9 bases between. In germline, CDR1 is MNHEY, CDR2 SMNVEV (reference sequence). As DNA, the CDR3 is TGTGCCACCCAAGGAGCTAACTATGGCTACACCTTC. Protein sequence: CATQGANYGYTF.

The chain couples TRBV15 to TRBJ1-1; 8 bases are a match to TRBD1. Germline V gene data show CDR1 as LNHNV and CDR2 as YYDKDF (reference sequence). J was trimmed by 1 base and V by 1 base; bases with no gene match: 2. This CDR3 has 15 residues. This CDR3 is CATSRGGTGNTEAFF. The CDR3 nucleotides are TGTGCCACCAGCAGAGGCGGGACAGGGAACACTGAAGCTTTCTTT. Based on the CDR3 plus reference TRBV15 and TRBJ1-1, the full variable domain is DAMVIQNPRYQVTQFGKPVTLSCSQTLNHNVMYWYQQKSSQAPKLLFHYYDKDFNNEADTPDNFQSRRPNTSFCFLDIRSPGLGDTAMYLCATSRGGTGNTEAFFGQGTRLTVV.

The chain links TRBV28 to TRBJ2-7, with 11 bases matching TRBD1. Germline trimming cut 3 bases from V and 3 bases from J; bases unmatched to any gene: 7. Germline assignment: CDR1 MDHEN and CDR2 SYDVKM. The CDR3 totals 16 residues. The CDR3 coding sequence is TGTGCCAGCAGTTTTGCCGGGACAGGGGGTTTCTACGAGCAGTACTTC. Translation: CASSFAGTGGFYEQYF. The complete variable domain, with remaining parts taken from reference TRBV28 and TRBJ2-7, reads DVKVTQSSRYLVKRTGEKVFLECVQDMDHENMFWYRQDPGLGLRLIYFSYDVKMKEKGDIPEGYSVSREKKERFSLILESASTNQTSMYLCASSFAGTGGFYEQYFGPGTRLTVT.

V and J are TRBV7-2 and TRBJ1-3, with a possible D match to TRBD1 (6 bases). From germline, CDR1 is SGHTA and CDR2 FQGNSA. Trimming shortened V by 5 bases and J by 0 bases, and 11 bases separated the two germline ends. The CDR3 has 15 residues. CDR3: CASSTGHHSGNTIYF. The CDR3 DNA follows: TGTGCCAGCAGCACGGGACACCACTCTGGAAACACCATATATTTT.

The rearrangement links TRBV10-3 to TRBJ2-1, with 9 bases matching TRBD1. Germline CDR1 reads ENHRY; CDR2 reads SYGVKD. V shed 5 bases, J shed 5 bases, and the junction held 1 base outside the gene matches. The CDR3 loop spans 13 amino acids. The CDR3 sequence: CAISRQGDNEQFF. In DNA form, the CDR3 reads TGTGCCATCAGTCGACAGGGGGACAATGAGCAGTTCTTC.

The chain combines TRBV5-4 with TRBJ2-3; D might be TRBD2 (5 bases). V was clipped by 0 bases and J by 4 bases, with 15 bases between them. CDR1 is SGHNT and CDR2 is YYREEE in the germline V gene (reference sequence). CDR3 length: 16 amino acids. CDR3 region: CASSLVGREVADTQYF. CDR3 nucleotide sequence: TGTGCCAGCAGCTTGGTAGGGAGAGAGGTCGCAGATACGCAGTATTTT. The full variable domain, its missing parts supplied by reference TRBV5-4 and TRBJ2-3, is ETGVTQSPTHLIKTRGQQVTLRCSSQSGHNTVSWYQQALGQGPQFIFQYYREEENGRGNFPPRFSGLQFPNYSSELNVNALELDDSALYLCASSLVGREVADTQYFGPGTRLTVL.

The CDR3 sequence is CASSLGGAPYGYTF. The CDR3 DNA reads TGTGCCAGCAGTTTAGGGGGGGCTCCATATGGCTACACCTTC. The V call is TRBV27, the J call TRBJ1-2; D possibly corresponds to TRBD1 (6 bases). V was clipped by 2 bases and J by 5 bases, with 12 bases between them. The V gene's germline CDR1 is MNHEY and CDR2 SMNVEV (reference sequence). This CDR3 has 14 residues.

The V and J genes are TRBV29-1 and TRBJ1-5; no clear D. Trimming cost V 4 bases and J 6 bases, with 13 bases left between them. The CDR3 totals 13 residues. CDR1 and CDR2 (germline): SQVTM, ANQGSEA. The CDR3 protein is CSVVGGEAQPQHF. The DNA of the CDR3 is TGCAGCGTTGTCGGTGGGGAGGCTCAGCCCCAGCATTTT.

The J gene is TRBJ2-7, the V gene TRBV5-6, with TRBD2 matching over 9 bases. V was clipped by 2 bases and J by 3 bases; unmatched bases: 6. The CDR3 totals 15 residues. In germline, CDR1 is SGHDT, CDR2 YYEEEE. CDR3 sequence: CASSFGSGSLYEQYF. CDR3 coding DNA: TGTGCCAGCAGCTTTGGTAGCGGGAGCCTCTACGAGCAGTACTTC.

The chain has TRBV4-1 and TRBJ2-3; D is uncertain. The CDR3 extends over 13 amino acids. Trimming removed 5 bases from V and 2 bases from J, with 8 bases in between. Germline loops: CDR1 MGHRA, CDR2 YSYEKL. CDR3 nucleotides: TGCGCCAGCAGCTCCCCCCACACAGATACGCAGTATTTT. Translating it yields CASSSPHTDTQYF.

The chain employs TRBV6-5 and TRBJ1-2; D unclear. The germline CDR1 and CDR2 sequences are MNHEY and SVGAGI. The CDR3 consists of 13 residues. Trimming took off 7 bases at V and 7 bases at J, with 16 bases between the two ends. The CDR3 spells CASKVAWSSGYTF. The CDR3, as DNA: TGTGCCAGCAAGGTCGCCTGGAGTAGTGGCTACACCTTC.

The chain joins TRBV19 to TRBJ1-4; 7 bases align to TRBD1. V shed 2 bases, J shed 7 bases, and the junction held 4 bases outside the gene matches. Germline V CDR1 and CDR2: LNHDA, SQIVND (reference sequence). This CDR3 spans 14 amino acids. This chain's CDR3 is CASSINRGVEKLFF. Here the CDR3 DNA reads TGTGCCAGTAGTATAAACAGGGGTGTTGAAAAACTGTTTTTT.

The chain uses TRBV11-2 and TRBJ2-7; TRBD1 agrees at 10 bases. The ends lost 5 bases at V and 3 bases at J; junction bases unmatched: 4. The CDR3 is 14 residues long. Germline CDR1 is SGHAT and CDR2 is FQNNGV. In nucleotides, the CDR3 is TGTGCCAGCAGCCCGGGGACAGGGGACTACGAGCAGTACTTC. Translated, it gives CASSPGTGDYEQYF.

The chain is built from TRBV6-6 and TRBJ1-5; no clear D gene. The ends were cut back, 9 bases at V and 4 bases at J, with 10 bases in the middle. The CDR3 is 12 residues long. Germline V gene sequence: CDR1 MNHNY, CDR2 SVGAGI (reference sequence). The CDR3 region has the DNA TGTGCCAGTAGATCCCGTAATCAGCCCCAGCATTTT. Translating it yields CASRSRNQPQHF.

This chain uses TRBV2 with TRBJ2-7; no firm D call. CDR3 length equals 14 residues. Germline CDR1 reads SNHLY; CDR2 reads FYNNEI. The germline V and J ends were trimmed by 2 bases and 0 bases, with 8 bases remaining between them. Here the CDR3 reads CASSETVGSYEQYF. CDR3 in DNA: TGTGCCAGCAGTGAAACGGTTGGCTCCTACGAGCAGTACTTC. The full variable domain, completed using reference TRBV2 and TRBJ2-7, is EPEVTQTPSHQVTQMGQEVILRCVPISNHLYFYWYRQILGQKVEFLVSFYNNEISEKSEIFDDQFSVERPDGSNFTLKIRSTKLEDSAMYFCASSETVGSYEQYFGPGTRLTVT.

The rearrangement joins TRBV4-3 to TRBJ2-1; 8 bases are a match to TRBD2. V was clipped by 6 bases and J by 10 bases; unmatched bases: 17. Germline CDR1 and CDR2: LGHNA and YSLEER. The CDR3 consists of 16 residues. CDR3 in DNA: TGCGCCAGCAGTCCCTTGGTGAGCGGGGGCCTTGACGAGCAGTTCTTC. This encodes CASSPLVSGGLDEQFF.

The chain carries TRBV6-5 and TRBJ1-2; possible D gene TRBD1, 6 bases. V lost 6 bases and J lost 6, with 14 bases in between. This CDR3 region has 13 residues. The germline V gene encodes CDR1 MNHEY and CDR2 SVGAGI. The chain's CDR3 is CASRKDSGNGYTF. For the CDR3, the DNA is TGTGCCAGCAGGAAGGACAGCGGGAATGGCTACACCTTC.

The chain couples TRBV5-1 to TRBJ2-1, with D perhaps matching TRBD2 (6 bases). The V and J ends lost 3 bases and 9 bases respectively, with 16 bases between them. The CDR3 loop spans 14 amino acids. CDR1 SGHRS and CDR2 YFSETQ come from the germline V gene. DNA of the CDR3: TGCGCCAGCAGCTACACGACTAGTGTGGCTGAGCAGTTCTTC. Amino acids: CASSYTTSVAEQFF.

The chain combines TRBV18 with TRBJ1-3; the match to TRBD1 covers 7 bases. Germline CDR1 reads KGHSH; CDR2 reads LQKENI. The CDR3 contains 16 residues. Trimming cost V 1 base and J 2 bases; bases outside gene matches: 5. The CDR3 DNA reads TGTGCCAGCTCACCACTGGACAGGCCCGCTGGAAACACCATATATTTT. It translates to CASSPLDRPAGNTIYF.

The sample holds a few counts of this clone. V usage is TRBV7-2 and J usage is TRBJ2-7; 11 bases line up with TRBD2. With 1 base clipped from V and 4 bases from J, the junction kept 12 bases outside the gene matches. The length of the CDR3 is 18 residues. The germline gives CDR1 SGHTA, CDR2 FQGNSA. CDR3 in amino acids: CASSLVVLVAGGPYEQYF. CDR3 nucleotide sequence: TGTGCCAGCAGCTTAGTTGTTTTGGTAGCGGGAGGGCCATACGAGCAGTACTTC.

The chain uses TRBV16 and TRBJ2-4; weak D call: TRBD2 (5 bases). Trimming removed 3 bases at V and 15 bases at J, with 15 bases between. The CDR3 has 12 residues. CDR1 is KGHSY, CDR2 FQNENV, per germline. This chain's CDR3 is CASSHLGEISYF. The CDR3 DNA reads as TGTGCCAGCAGCCACCTCGGGGAAATTTCGTACTTC.

The chain joins TRBV19 to TRBJ2-1; TRBD2 matches at 7 bases. The CDR3 covers 16 residues. V dropped 1 base and J dropped 0; count of bases not matched to a gene: 3. Germline assignment: CDR1 LNHDA and CDR2 SQIVND (reference sequence). The CDR3 DNA is TGTGCCAGTAGTATAGTGGGCGGGAGCTCCTACAATGAGCAGTTCTTC. Its protein product is CASSIVGGSSYNEQFF.

The chain uses TRBV27 and TRBJ2-2, with TRBD2 matching 7 bases. With V trimmed by 3 bases and J by 6 bases, 7 bases remained unmatched. Germline values: CDR1 MNHEY, CDR2 SMNVEV (reference sequence). There are 15 residues in the CDR3. CDR3 region: CASSFGGGPSGELFF. Written as DNA, the CDR3 is TGTGCCAGCAGTTTCGGGGGAGGGCCGTCCGGGGAGCTGTTTTTT.